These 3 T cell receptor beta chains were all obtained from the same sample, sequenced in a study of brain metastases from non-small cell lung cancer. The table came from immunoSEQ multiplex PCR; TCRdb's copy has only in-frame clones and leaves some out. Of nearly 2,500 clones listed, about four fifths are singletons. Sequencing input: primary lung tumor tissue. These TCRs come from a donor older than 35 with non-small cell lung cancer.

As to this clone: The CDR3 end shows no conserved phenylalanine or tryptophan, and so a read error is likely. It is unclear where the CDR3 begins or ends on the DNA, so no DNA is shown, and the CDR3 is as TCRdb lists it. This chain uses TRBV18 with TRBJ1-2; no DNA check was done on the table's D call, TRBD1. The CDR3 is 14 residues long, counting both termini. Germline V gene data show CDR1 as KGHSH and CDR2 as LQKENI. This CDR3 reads CASSESRTGYSGSL.

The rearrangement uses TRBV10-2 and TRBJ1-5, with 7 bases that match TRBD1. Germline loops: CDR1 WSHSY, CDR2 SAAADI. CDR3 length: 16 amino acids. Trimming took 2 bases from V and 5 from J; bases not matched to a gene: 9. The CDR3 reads CASSETDRDGDQPQHF. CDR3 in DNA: TGCGCCAGCAGTGAGACCGACAGGGACGGGGATCAGCCCCAGCATTTT.

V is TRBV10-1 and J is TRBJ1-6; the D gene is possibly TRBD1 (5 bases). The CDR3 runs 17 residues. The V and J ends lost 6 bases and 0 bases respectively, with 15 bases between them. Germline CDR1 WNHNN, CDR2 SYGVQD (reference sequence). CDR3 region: CASRRAGQPSYNSPLHF. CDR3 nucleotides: TGCGCCAGCAGGCGGGCAGGACAACCCTCCTATAATTCACCCCTCCACTTT.